This T cell receptor beta chain was profiled in a study of post-analysis software for immune sequencing data. Study summary: Relapsing-remitting, secondary progressive and progressive-relapsing multiple sclerosis were all included among the disease courses. General study findings and limits: Controls had lower frequencies than patients of a handful of TRBV segments, which included TRBV5-6, TRBV5-1 and TRBV20-1. Relative to controls, patients with multiple sclerosis showed significantly lower normalized Chao1 diversity. Strong co-clustering by F measure was seen for same-batch samples.

As for this clonotype: Its antigen is as yet unknown.

Trimming took 8 bases from V and 4 from J, leaving 12 bases between them. This CDR3 is built from 13 residues. The germline V gene encodes CDR1 MNHEY and CDR2 SMNVEV (reference sequence). Unique molecular identifiers were built into the TCR beta cDNA libraries. TCRdb used MiXCR to reprocess the PCR reads, holding one entry per CDR3 protein. The table has roughly 600,000 distinct CDR3 sequences, roughly 45% seen once; the top ten hold 1.5% to 2%. Sequenced input: blood. This sequence was found in a girl between 10 and 17 years old with multiple sclerosis. This sequence joins TRBV27 and TRBJ2-1, with a tentative D call TRBD1 (6 bases). DNA for the CDR3: TGTGCCAGCGGAGATACAGGGTACAATGAGCAGTTCTTC. Translated, it gives CASGDTGYNEQFF.